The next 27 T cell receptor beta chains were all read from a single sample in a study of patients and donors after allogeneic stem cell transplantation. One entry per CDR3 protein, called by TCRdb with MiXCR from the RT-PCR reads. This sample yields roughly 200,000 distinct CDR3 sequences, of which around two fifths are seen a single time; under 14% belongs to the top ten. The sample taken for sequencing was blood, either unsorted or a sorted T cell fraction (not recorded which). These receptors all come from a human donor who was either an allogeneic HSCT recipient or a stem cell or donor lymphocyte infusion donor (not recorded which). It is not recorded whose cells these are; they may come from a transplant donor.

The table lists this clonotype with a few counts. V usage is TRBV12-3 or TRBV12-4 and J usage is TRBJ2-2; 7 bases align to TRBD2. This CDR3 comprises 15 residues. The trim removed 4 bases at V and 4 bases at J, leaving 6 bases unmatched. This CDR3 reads CASSYSLAGTGELFF. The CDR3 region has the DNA TGTGCCAGCAGTTACAGCTTAGCGGGCACCGGGGAGCTGTTTTTT.

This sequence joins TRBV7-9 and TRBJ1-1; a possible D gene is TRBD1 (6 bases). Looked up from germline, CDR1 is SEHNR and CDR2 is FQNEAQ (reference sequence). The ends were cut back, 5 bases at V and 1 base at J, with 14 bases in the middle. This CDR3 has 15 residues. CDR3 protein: CASSLPGTPNTEAFF. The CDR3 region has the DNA TGTGCCAGCAGCCTTCCCGGGACACCGAACACTGAAGCTTTCTTT.

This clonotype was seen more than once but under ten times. The CDR3 protein is CATSDFGVETQYF. Here the CDR3 DNA reads TGTGCCACCAGTGATTTTGGGGTCGAGACCCAGTACTTC. The V and J genes are TRBV24-1 and TRBJ2-5, with unresolved D. V was pared by 1 base and J by 5 bases, with 7 bases between. The CDR3 consists of 13 residues. Germline-derived CDR1 and CDR2 are KGHDR and SFDVKD.

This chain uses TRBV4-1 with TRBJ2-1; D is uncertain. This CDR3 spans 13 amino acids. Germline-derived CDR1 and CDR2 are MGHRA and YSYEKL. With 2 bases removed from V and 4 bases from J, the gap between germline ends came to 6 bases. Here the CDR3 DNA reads TGCGCCAGCAGCCAACCCAGATACAATGAGCAGTTCTTC. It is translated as CASSQPRYNEQFF.

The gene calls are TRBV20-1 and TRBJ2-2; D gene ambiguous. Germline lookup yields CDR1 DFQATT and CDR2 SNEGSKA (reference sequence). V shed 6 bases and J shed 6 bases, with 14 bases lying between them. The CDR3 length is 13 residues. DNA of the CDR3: TGCAGTGCCCCCAGCCATTTCGCCGGGGAGCTGTTTTTT. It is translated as CSAPSHFAGELFF.

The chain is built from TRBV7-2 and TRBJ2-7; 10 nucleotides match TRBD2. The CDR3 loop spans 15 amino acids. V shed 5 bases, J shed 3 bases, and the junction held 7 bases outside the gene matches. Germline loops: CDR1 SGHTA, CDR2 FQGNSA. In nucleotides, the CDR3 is TGTGCCAGCAGCCCACGGACTAGCGGAGACTACGAGCAGTACTTC. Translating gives CASSPRTSGDYEQYF. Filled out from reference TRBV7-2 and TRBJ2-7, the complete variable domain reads GAGVSQSPSNKVTEKGKDVELRCDPISGHTALYWYRQSLGQGLEFLIYFQGNSAPDKSGLPSDRFSAERTGGSVSTLTIQRTQQEDSAVYLCASSPRTSGDYEQYFGPGTRLTVT.

Written as DNA, the CDR3 is TGTGCCACCCGGCGGGGGTTCACCGGGGAGCTGTTTTTT. Protein product: CATRRGFTGELFF. This chain uses TRBV12-3 or TRBV12-4 with TRBJ2-2; 7 bases match TRBD2. V was clipped by 10 bases and J by 4 bases; unmatched bases: 6. This CDR3 spans 13 amino acids.

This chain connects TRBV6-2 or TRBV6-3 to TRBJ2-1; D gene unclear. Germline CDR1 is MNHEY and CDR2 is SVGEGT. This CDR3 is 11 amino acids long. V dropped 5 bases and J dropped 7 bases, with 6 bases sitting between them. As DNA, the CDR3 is TGTGCCAGCAGTCAGTCAAATGAGCAGTTCTTC. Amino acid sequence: CASSQSNEQFF.

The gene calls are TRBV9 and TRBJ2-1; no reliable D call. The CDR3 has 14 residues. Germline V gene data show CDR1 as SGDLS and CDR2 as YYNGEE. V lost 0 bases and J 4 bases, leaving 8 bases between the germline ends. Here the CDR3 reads CASSVDGQYNEQFF. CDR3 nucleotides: TGTGCCAGCAGCGTAGACGGGCAGTACAATGAGCAGTTCTTC.

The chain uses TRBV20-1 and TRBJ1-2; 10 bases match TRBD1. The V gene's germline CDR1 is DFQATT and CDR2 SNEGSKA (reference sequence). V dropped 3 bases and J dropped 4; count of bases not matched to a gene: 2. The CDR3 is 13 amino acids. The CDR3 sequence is CSASRDRGYGYTF. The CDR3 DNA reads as TGCAGTGCTAGCCGGGACAGGGGCTATGGCTACACCTTC.

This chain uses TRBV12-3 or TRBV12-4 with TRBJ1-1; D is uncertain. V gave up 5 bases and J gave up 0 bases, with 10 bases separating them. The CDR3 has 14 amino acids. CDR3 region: CASSRAVMNTEAFF. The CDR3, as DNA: TGTGCCAGCAGTCGGGCCGTCATGAACACTGAAGCTTTCTTT.

CDR3 in amino acids: CASSQDSGFGGYTF. The CDR3 coding sequence is TGCGCCAGCAGCCAAGATAGCGGCTTCGGTGGCTACACCTTC. V gene TRBV4-1 combines with J gene TRBJ1-2; D not certain. The CDR3 runs to 14 residues. V was trimmed by 0 bases and J by 7 bases, leaving 12 bases between them. CDR1 is MGHRA, CDR2 YSYEKL, per germline.

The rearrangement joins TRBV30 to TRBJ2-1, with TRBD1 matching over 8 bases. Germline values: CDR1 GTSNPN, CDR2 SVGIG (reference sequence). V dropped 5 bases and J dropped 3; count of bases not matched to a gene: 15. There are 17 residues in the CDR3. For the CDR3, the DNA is TGTGCCTGGCGCCGGGACAGGACTTTAACAAGCTACAATGAGCAGTTCTTC. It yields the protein CAWRRDRTLTSYNEQFF.

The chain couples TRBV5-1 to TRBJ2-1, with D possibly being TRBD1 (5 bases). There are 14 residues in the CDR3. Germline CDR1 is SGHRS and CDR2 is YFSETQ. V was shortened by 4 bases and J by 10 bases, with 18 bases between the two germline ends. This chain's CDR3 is CASSMLLQGGEQFF. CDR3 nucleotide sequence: TGCGCCAGCAGCATGCTACTCCAGGGCGGAGAGCAGTTCTTC.

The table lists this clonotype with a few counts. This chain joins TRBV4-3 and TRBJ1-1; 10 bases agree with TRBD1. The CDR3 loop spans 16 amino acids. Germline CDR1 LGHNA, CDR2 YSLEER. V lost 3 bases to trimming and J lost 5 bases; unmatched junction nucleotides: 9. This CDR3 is CASSQPRTGGPTEAFF. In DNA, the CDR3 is TGCGCCAGCAGCCAGCCCCGGACAGGGGGGCCGACTGAAGCTTTCTTT.

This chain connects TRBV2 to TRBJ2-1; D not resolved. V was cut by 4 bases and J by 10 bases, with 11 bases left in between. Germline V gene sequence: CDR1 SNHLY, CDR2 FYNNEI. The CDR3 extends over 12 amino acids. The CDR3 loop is CASSASRSEQFF. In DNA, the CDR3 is TGTGCCAGCAGTGCGTCTAGGAGCGAGCAGTTCTTC.

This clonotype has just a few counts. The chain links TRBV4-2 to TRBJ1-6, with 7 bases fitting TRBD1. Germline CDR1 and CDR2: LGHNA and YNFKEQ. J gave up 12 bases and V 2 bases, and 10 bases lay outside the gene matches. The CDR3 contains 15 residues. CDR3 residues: CASSQSDRAVEPLHF. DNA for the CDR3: TGTGCCAGCAGCCAATCCGACAGGGCAGTTGAACCCCTCCACTTT.

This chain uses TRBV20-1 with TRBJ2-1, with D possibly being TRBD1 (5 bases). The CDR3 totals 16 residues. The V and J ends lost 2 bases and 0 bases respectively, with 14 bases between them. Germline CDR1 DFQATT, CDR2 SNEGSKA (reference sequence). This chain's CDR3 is CSARPTDRSSYNEQFF. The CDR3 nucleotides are TGCAGTGCTAGACCAACCGACAGAAGCTCCTACAATGAGCAGTTCTTC.

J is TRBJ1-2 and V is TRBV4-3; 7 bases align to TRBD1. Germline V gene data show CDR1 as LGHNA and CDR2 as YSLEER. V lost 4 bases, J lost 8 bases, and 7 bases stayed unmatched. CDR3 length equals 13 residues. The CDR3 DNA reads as TGCGCCAGCAGCCGCGGGACAGCGGGGGGCTACACCTTC. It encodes CASSRGTAGGYTF.

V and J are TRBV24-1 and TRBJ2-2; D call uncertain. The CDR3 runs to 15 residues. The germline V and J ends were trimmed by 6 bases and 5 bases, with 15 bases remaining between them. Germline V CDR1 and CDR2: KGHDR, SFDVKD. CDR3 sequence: CATSFPGYGTGELFF. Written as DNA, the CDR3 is TGTGCCACCAGTTTTCCGGGTTACGGGACCGGGGAGCTGTTTTTT.

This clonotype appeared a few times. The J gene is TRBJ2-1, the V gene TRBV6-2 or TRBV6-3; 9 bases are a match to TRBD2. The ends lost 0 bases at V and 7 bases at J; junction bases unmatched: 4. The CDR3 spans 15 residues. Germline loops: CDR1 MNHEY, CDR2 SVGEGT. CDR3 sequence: CASSYSGLAGNEQFF. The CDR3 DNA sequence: TGTGCCAGCAGTTACTCGGGACTAGCTGGGAATGAGCAGTTCTTC.

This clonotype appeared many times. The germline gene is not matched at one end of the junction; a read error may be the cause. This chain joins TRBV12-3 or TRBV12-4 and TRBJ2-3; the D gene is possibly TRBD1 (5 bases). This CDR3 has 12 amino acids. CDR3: CASSLGADTQYF. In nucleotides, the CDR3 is TGTGCCAGCAGCTTAGGGGCAGATACGCAGTATTTT.

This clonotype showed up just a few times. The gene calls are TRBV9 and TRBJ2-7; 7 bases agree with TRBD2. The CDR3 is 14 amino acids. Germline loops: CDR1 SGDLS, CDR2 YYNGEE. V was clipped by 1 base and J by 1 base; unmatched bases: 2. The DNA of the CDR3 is TGTGCCAGCAGCGTATCGGGGGGATCCTACGAGCAGTACTTC. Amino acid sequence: CASSVSGGSYEQYF.

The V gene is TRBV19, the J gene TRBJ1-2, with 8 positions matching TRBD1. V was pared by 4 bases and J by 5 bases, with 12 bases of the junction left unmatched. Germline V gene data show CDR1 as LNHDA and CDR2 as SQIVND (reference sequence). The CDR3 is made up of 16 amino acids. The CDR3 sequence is CASSTDRGKTKYGYTF. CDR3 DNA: TGTGCCAGTAGTACCGACAGGGGAAAAACCAAATATGGCTACACCTTC.

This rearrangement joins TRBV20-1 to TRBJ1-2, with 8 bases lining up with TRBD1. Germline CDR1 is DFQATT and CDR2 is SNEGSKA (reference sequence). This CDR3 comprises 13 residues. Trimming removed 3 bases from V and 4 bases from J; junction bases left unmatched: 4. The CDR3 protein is CSASVGQGYGYTF. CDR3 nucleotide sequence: TGCAGTGCTAGCGTCGGACAGGGCTATGGCTACACCTTC.

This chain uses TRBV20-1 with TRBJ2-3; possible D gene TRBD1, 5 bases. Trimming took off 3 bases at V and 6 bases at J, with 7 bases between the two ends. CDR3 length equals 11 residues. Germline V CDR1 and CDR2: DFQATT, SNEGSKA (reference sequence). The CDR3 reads CSASQGDTQYF. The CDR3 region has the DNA TGCAGTGCTAGTCAGGGCGATACGCAGTATTTT.

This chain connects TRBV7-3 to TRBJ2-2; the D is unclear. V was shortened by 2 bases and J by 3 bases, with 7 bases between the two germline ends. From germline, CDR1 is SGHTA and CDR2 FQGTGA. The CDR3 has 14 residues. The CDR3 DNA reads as TGTGCCAGCAGCTTACACCTAGACACCGGGGAGCTGTTTTTT. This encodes CASSLHLDTGELFF.